This is a list of T cell receptor beta chains from one sample in a study of blood T cell repertoires in COVID-19. Sequencing was performed with immunoSEQ multiplex PCR; in TCRdb, only in-frame clones are kept and a portion is missing. The data show 72,000 or so clones, with about 80% seen just once and approximately 16% held by the top ten. Material: peripheral blood. The origin of the receptors is an elderly man with active COVID-19. Both conserved end residues are part of each CDR3. D genes are given only for firm matches. Not all rows give a size; the values are once, few, many and, for expanded clones, a class.

J | D | V | size | CDR3 | DNA
TRBJ2-2 | TRBD1 | TRBV11-2 | - | CASSSRDRFTGELFF | TGTGCCAGCAGCTCCCGGGACAGGTTTACCGGGGAGCTGTTTTTT
TRBJ2-7 | TRBD1 | TRBV25-1 | few | CASSVGQGAYEQYF | TGTGCCAGCAGTGTCGGACAGGGGGCTTACGAGCAGTACTTC
TRBJ2-6 | TRBD1 | TRBV10-3 | - | CAIENGTEGSGANVLTF | TGTGCCATTGAGAACGGGACAGAAGGCTCTGGGGCCAACGTCCTGACTTTC
TRBJ1-2 | - | TRBV29-1 | once | CSVGLGGAEGYTF | TGCAGCGTCGGGCTGGGGGGGGCAGAAGGCTACACCTTC
TRBJ1-1 | - | TRBV6-5 | - | CASSYSGGGGTEAFF | TGTGCCAGCAGTTACTCGGGCGGGGGCGGGACTGAAGCTTTCTTT
TRBJ2-1 | - | TRBV9 | once | CASSVVQAYNEQFF | TGTGCCAGCAGCGTGGTCCAGGCCTACAATGAGCAGTTCTTC
TRBJ2-1 | TRBD2 | TRBV28 | - | CASSSPRTTSGRRHEQFF | TGTGCCAGCAGTTCCCCGAGAACGACTAGCGGGAGGAGGCATGAGCAGTTCTTC
TRBJ2-6 | - | TRBV4-3 | - | CASSQDRSGANVLTF | TGCGCCAGCAGCCAAGACAGGTCTGGGGCCAACGTCCTGACTTTC
TRBJ2-5 | - | TRBV7-2 | - | CASSVQRERRETQYF | TGTGCCAGCAGCGTTCAACGGGAGCGGAGGGAGACCCAGTACTTC
TRBJ2-1 | TRBD2 | TRBV7-9 | - | CASSLNSGRRNEQFF | TGTGCCAGCAGCTTAAATAGCGGGAGGCGGAATGAGCAGTTCTTC
TRBJ1-5 | - | TRBV6-1 | - | CASSEAYTRSPQHF | TGTGCCAGCAGTGAAGCTTACACCCGATCCCCCCAGCATTTT
TRBJ1-5 | - | TRBV3-1/TRBV3-2 | - | CASSSSGGNQPQHF | TGTGCCAGCAGCTCTAGCGGGGGGAACCAGCCCCAGCATTTT
TRBJ2-2 | - | TRBV3-1/TRBV3-2 | - | CASSQDPGMVTGVTNTGELFF | TGTGCCAGCAGCCAAGATCCAGGCATGGTAACAGGAGTAACGAACACCGGGGAGCTGTTTTTT
TRBJ2-1 | - | TRBV7-9 | - | CASSLSISYNEQFF | TGTGCCAGCAGCTTATCTATTTCTTACAATGAGCAGTTCTTC
TRBJ1-6 | - | TRBV5-1 | - | CASRRLAAGDSPLHF | TGCGCCAGCAGGAGGTTGGCAGCCGGAGATTCACCCCTCCACTTT
TRBJ2-5 | TRBD2 | TRBV5-5 | - | CASSGRLAGGLETQYF | TGTGCCAGCAGCGGTCGACTAGCGGGGGGGCTGGAGACCCAGTACTTC
TRBJ2-1 | TRBD1 | TRBV6-5 | - | CASSSHGTGRDEQFF | TGTGCCAGCAGTTCCCACGGGACAGGGAGGGATGAGCAGTTCTTC
TRBJ2-3 | - | TRBV3-1/TRBV3-2 | once | CASSQVGRVSLDTQYF | TGTGCCAGCAGCCAAGTTGGCCGGGTGAGCCTAGATACGCAGTATTTT
TRBJ2-6 | TRBD1 | TRBV28 | once | CASSARTGESGANVLTF | TGTGCCAGCAGTGCCCGGACAGGGGAGTCTGGGGCCAACGTCCTGACTTTC
TRBJ1-1 | TRBD1 | TRBV7-2 | once | CASSSTPGGKAEAFF | TGTGCCAGCAGCTCGACCCCAGGGGGTAAGGCTGAAGCTTTCTTT
TRBJ2-7 | - | TRBV7-8 | - | CASSPVAYEQYF | TGTGCCAGCAGCCCCGTTGCCTACGAGCAGTACTTC
TRBJ2-4 | TRBD1 | TRBV5-1 | - | CASSPQGWDRVAKNIQYF | TGCGCCAGCAGCCCACAGGGGTGGGACAGGGTGGCCAAAAACATTCAGTACTTC
TRBJ2-1 | - | TRBV11-3 | - | CASSLEWGAGLRTGEQFF | TGTGCCAGCAGCTTAGAATGGGGTGCGGGACTCAGGACGGGGGAGCAGTTCTTC
TRBJ2-5 | - | TRBV11-2 | - | CASSLGRGPEGAQYF | TGTGCCAGCAGCTTAGGCCGTGGGCCCGAGGGGGCCCAGTACTTC
TRBJ2-1 | TRBD2 | TRBV7-2 | - | CASSPTSGTNEQFF | TGTGCCAGCAGTCCGACTAGCGGGACCAATGAGCAGTTCTTC
TRBJ2-1 | TRBD2 | TRBV5-1 | - | CASSIELAGVGEQFF | TGCGCCAGCAGCATTGAATTAGCGGGAGTGGGTGAGCAGTTCTTC